This T cell receptor beta chain was sequenced in a study of blood T cell repertoires in COVID-19. In the study overall: The United States, Italy and Spain were the sources of the acute and convalescent COVID-19 samples. T cells, B-cell-depleted T cells, or PBMCs supplied cDNA or gDNA.

Unmatched junction bases numbered 6, after V lost 2 bases and J lost 11 bases. CDR3 size: 13 residues. CDR1 and CDR2 from the germline V gene are WNHNN and SYGVQD (reference sequence). As processed by the authors: Nucleated cell number was recorded as an estimate derived from reference gene primer amplification. Method: immunoSEQ multiplex PCR; TCRdb's copy keeps in-frame clones and lacks some. The V and J calls and the clone size are those of that table, but D and trimming were determined from the DNA. This repertoire shows 75,000 or so clones, 65% to 85% found once; its top ten account for roughly 3.5%.

The TCR originated in a man aged 50 to 60 with acute or convalescent COVID-19. Sample: peripheral blood. The chain uses TRBV10-1 and TRBJ1-1; TRBD1 matches 9 bases. CDR3 in DNA: TGCGCCAGCAGTGAGACCGGACAGGGGTGGGCTTTCTTT. It codes for CASSETGQGWAFF.